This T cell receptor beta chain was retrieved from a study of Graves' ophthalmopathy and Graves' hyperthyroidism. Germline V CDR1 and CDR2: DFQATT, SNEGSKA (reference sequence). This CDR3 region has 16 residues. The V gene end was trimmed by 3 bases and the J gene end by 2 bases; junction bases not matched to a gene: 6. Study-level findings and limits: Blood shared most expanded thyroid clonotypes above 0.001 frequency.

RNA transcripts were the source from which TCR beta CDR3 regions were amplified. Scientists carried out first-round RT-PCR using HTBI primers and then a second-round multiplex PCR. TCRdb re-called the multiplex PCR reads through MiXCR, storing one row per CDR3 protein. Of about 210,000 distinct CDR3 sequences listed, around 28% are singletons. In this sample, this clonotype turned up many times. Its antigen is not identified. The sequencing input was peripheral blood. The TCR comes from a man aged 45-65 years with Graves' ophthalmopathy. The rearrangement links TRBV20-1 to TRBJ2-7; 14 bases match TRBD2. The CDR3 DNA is TGCAGTGCTAGCCCTAAGACTAGCGGGAGGGCCTACGAGCAGTACTTC. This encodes CSASPKTSGRAYEQYF.